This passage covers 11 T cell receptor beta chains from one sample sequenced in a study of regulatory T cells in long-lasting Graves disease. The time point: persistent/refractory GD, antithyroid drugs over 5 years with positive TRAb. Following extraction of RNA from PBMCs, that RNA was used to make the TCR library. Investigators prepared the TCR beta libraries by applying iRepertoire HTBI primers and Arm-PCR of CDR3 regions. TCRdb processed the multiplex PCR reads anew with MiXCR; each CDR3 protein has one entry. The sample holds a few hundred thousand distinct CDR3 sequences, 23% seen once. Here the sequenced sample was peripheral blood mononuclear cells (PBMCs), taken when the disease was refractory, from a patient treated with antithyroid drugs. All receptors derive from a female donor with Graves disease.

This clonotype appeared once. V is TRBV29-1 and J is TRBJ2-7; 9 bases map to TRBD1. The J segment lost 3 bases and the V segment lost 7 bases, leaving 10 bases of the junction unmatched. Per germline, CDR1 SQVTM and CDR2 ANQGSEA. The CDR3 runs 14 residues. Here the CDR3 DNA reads TGCAGCGCTTGCGCCGGGACAGGGCACTACGAGCAGTACTTC. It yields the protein CSACAGTGHYEQYF.

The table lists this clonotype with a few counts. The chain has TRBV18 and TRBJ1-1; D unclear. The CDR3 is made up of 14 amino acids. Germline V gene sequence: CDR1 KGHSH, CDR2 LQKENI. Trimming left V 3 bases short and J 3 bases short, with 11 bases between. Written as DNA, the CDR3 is TGTGCCAGCTCACCTACCTCGCCGGACACTGAAGCTTTCTTT. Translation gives CASSPTSPDTEAFF.

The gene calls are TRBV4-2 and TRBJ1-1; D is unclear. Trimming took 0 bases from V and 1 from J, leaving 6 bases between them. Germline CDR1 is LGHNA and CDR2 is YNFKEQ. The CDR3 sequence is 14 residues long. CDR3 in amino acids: CASSQDWGNTEAFF. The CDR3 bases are TGTGCCAGCAGCCAAGATTGGGGGAACACTGAAGCTTTCTTT.

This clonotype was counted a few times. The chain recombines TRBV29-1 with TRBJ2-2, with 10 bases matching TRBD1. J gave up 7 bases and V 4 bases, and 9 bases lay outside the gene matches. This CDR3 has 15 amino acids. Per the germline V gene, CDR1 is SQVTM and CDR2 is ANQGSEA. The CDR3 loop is CSVAKTGGHGGELFF. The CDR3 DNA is TGCAGCGTTGCAAAGACAGGGGGCCATGGCGGGGAGCTGTTTTTT.

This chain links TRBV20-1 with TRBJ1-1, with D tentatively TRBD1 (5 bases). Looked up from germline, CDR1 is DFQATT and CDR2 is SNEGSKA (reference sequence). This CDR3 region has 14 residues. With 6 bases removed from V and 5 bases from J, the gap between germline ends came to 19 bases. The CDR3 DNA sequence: TGCAGTGCCAAGACCGGGACCTCGGGGACTGAAGCTTTCTTT. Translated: CSAKTGTSGTEAFF.

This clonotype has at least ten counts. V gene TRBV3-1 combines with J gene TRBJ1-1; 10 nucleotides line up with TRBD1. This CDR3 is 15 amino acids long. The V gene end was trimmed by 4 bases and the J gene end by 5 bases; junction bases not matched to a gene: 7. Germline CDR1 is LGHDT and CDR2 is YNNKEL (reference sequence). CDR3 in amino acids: CASSPTGGGSTEAFF. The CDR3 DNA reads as TGTGCCAGCAGCCCGACAGGGGGCGGAAGTACTGAAGCTTTCTTT.

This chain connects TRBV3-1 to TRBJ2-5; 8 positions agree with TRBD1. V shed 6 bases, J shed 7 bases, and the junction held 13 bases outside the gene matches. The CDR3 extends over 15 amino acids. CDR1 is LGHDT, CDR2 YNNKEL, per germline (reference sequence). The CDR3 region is CASSESDRAEMTQYF. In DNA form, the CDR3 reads TGTGCCAGCAGTGAATCGGACAGGGCCGAGATGACCCAGTACTTC.

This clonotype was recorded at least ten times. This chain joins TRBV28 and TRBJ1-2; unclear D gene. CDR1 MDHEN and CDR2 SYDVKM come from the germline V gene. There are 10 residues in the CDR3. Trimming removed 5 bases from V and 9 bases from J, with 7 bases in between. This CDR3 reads CASSKFSYTF. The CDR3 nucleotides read TGTGCCAGCAGTAAGTTCAGCTACACCTTC.

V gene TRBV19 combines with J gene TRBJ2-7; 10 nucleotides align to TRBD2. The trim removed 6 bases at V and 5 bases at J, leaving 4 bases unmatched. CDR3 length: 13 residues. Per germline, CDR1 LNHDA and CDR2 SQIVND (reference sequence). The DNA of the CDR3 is TGTGCCAGTAGCGTAGCGGGAGGTCACGAGCAGTACTTC. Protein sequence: CASSVAGGHEQYF.

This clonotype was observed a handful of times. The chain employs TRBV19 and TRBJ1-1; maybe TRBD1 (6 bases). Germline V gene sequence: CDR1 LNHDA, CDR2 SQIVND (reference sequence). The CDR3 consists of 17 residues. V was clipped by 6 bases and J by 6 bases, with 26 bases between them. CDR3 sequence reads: CASRPDDRSSAWAEAFF. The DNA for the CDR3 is TGTGCCAGTAGGCCCGACGACAGGTCCTCCGCTTGGGCTGAAGCTTTCTTT.

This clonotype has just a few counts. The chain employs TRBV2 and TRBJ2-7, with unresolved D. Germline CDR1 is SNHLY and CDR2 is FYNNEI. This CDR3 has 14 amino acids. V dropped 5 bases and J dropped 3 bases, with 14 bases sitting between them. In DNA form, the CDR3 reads TGTGCCAGCAGTCTGGAAAGGTTGCGCTACGAGCAGTACTTC. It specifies CASSLERLRYEQYF.